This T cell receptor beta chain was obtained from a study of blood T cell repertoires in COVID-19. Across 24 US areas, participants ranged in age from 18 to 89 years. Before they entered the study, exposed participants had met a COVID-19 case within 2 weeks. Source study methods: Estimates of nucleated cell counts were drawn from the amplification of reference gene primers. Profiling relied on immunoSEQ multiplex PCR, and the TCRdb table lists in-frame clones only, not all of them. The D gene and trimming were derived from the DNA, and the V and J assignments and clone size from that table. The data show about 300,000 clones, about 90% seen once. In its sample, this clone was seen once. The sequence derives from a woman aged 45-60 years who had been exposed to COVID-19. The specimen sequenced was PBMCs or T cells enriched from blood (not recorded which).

DNA of the CDR3: TGTGCCATCAGTAATTCAGGGAACACCATATATTTT. The encoded protein is CAISNSGNTIYF. V and J are TRBV10-3 and TRBJ1-3, with TRBD1 as a possible D gene (5 bases). V shed 5 bases and J shed 7 bases, with 9 bases lying between them. This CDR3 comprises 12 residues. Germline V gene sequence: CDR1 ENHRY, CDR2 SYGVKD.